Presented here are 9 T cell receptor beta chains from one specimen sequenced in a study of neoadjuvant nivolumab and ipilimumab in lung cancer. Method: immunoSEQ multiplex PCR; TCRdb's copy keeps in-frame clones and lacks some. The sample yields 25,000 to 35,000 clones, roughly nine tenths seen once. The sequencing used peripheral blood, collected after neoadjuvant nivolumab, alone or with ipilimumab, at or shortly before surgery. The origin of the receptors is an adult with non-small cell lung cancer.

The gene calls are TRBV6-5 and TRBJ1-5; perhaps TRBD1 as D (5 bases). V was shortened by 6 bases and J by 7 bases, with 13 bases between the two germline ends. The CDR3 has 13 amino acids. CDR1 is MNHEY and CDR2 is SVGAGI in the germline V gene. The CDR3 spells CASRRGTEQPQHF. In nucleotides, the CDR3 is TGTGCCAGCAGACGAGGGACGGAACAGCCCCAGCATTTT.

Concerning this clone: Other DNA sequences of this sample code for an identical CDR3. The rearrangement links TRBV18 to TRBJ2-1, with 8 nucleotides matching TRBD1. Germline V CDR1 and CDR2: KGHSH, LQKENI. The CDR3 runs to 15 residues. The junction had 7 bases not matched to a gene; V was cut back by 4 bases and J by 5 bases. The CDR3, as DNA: TGTGCCAGCTCACTCGGACAGGGTGCTAACAATGAGCAGTTCTTC. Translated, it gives CASSLGQGANNEQFF.

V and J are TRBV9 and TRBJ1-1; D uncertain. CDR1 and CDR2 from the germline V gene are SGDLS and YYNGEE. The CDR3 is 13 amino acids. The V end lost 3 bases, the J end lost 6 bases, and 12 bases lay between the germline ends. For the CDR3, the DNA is TGTGCCAGCAGCGCATTGCTGAGACCTGAAGCTTTCTTT. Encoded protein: CASSALLRPEAFF.

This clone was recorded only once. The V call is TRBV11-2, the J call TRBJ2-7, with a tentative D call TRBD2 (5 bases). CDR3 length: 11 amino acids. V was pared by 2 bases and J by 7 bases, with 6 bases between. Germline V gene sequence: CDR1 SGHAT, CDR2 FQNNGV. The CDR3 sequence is CASSLLAEQYF. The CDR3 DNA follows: TGTGCCAGCAGCTTACTAGCAGAGCAGTACTTC.

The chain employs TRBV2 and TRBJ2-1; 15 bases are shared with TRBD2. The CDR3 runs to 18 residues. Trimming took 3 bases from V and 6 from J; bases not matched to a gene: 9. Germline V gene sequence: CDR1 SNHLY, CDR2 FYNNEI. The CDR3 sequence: CASSDYLGTSGRTNEQFF. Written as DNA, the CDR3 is TGTGCCAGCAGTGATTACCTCGGGACTAGCGGGAGGACCAATGAGCAGTTCTTC. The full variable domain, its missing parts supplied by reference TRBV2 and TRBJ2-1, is EPEVTQTPSHQVTQMGQEVILRCVPISNHLYFYWYRQILGQKVEFLVSFYNNEISEKSEIFDDQFSVERPDGSNFTLKIRSTKLEDSAMYFCASSDYLGTSGRTNEQFFGPGTRLTVL.

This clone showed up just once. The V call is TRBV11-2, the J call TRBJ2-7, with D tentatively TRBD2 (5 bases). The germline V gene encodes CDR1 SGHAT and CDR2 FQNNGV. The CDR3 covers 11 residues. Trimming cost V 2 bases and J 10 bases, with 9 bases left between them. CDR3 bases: TGTGCCAGCAGCTTAATGAGGGTACAGTACTTC. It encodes CASSLMRVQYF.

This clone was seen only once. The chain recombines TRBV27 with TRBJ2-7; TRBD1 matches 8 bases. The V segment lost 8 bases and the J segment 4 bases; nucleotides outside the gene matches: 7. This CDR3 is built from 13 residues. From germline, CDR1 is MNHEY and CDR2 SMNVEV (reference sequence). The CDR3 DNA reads TGTGCCAGCGGACGTCAGGGGGCTTACGAGCAGTACTTC. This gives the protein CASGRQGAYEQYF.

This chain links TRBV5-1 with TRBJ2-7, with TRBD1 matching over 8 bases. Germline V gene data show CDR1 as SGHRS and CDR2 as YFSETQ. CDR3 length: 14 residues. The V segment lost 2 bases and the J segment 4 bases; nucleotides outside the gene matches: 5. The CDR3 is CASSFSGGGYEQYF. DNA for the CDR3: TGCGCCAGCAGCTTTTCAGGGGGCGGATACGAGCAGTACTTC. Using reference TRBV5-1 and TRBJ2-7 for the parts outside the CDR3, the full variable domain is KAGVTQTPRYLIKTRGQQVTLSCSPISGHRSVSWYQQTPGQGLQFLFEYFSETQRNKGNFPGRFSGRQFSNSRSEMNVSTLELGDSALYLCASSFSGGGYEQYFGPGTRLTVT.

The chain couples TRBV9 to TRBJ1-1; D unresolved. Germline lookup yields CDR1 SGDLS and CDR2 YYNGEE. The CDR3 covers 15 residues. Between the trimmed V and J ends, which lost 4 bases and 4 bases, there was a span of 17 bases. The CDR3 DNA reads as TGTGCCAGCAGCCCCCAAGGTAAGGTTCCCACTGAAGCTTTCTTT. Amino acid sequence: CASSPQGKVPTEAFF.